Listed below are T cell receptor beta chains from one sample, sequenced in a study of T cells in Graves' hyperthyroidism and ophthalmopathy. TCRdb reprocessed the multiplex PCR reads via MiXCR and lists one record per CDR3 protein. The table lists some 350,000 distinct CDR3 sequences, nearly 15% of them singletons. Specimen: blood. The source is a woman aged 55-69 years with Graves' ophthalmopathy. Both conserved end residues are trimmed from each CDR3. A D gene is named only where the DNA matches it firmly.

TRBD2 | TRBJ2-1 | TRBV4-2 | ASSEGLAGYNEQF
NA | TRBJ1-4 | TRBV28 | ASSPGGQGDEKLF
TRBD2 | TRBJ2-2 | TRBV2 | ASSDGLAGVNGELF
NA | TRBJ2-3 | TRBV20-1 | SARVRADTQY
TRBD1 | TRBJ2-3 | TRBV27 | ASSLEGQATQY
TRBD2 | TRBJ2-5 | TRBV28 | ASSFRSGTLETQY
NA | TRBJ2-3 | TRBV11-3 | PSSLVGTDTQY
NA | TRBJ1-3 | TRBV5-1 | ASSMDSLSGNTIY
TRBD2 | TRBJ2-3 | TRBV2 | ASKRRELTDTQY
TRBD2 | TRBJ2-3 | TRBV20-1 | SAIRLAGGMSTDTQY
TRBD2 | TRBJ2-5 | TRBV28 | ASSFVGLAGRGRETQY
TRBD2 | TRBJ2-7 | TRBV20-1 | SAQREGGYEQY
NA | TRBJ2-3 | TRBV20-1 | SAEGGGSTDTQY
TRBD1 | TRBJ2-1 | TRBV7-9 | ASSSRGQGEF
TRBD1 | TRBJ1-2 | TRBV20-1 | SARGTGDYGYT
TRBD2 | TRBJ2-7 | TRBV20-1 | SARERGFTRTRGHYEQY
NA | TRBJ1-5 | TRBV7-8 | ASSLVLYSLNQPQH
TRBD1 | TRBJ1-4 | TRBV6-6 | ASSYSWQGASGEKLF
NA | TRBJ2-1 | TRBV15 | ATSRDRPPAEQF
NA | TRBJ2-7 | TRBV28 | ASGPGTLYEQY
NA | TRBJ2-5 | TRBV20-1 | SARAASQETQY
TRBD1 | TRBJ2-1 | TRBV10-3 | AIRSDRESNNEQF
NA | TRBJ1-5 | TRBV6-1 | ASSPRITTRRIGQPQH
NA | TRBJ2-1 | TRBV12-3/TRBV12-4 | ASSQEGERDEQF
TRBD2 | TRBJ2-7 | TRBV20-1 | SARDFGAGGEDEQY
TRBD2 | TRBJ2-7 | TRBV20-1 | SASDKREVSYEQY
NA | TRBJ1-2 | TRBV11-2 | ASSQQEQGYQSVYGYT
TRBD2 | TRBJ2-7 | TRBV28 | ASRGTSGRDEQY
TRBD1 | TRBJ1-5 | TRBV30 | AWSAPGGWGNQPQH
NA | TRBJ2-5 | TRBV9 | ASSVGTQGEETQY
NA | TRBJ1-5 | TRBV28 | ASSLLGEDQPQH
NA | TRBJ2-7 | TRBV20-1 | SAARGNSYEQY
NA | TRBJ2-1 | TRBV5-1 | ASSFQSSYNEQF
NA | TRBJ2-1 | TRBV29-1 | SVVPPGTGKQF
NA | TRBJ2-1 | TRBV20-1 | SARDSRHSYNEQF